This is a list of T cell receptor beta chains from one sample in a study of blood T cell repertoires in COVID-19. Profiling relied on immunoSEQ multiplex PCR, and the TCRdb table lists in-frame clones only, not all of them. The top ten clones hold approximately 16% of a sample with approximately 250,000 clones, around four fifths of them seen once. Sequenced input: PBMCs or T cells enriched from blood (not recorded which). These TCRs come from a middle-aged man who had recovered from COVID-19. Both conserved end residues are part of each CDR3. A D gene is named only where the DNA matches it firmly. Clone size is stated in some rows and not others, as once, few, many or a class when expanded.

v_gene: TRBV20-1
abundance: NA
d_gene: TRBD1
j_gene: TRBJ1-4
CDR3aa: CSASRDRVF
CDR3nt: TGCAGTGCTTCCCGGGACAGGGTTTTT

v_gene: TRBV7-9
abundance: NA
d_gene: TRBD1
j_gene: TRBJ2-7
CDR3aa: CASSPRDRGSYEQYF
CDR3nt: TGTGCCAGCAGCCCCCGGGACAGGGGGTCCTACGAGCAGTACTTC

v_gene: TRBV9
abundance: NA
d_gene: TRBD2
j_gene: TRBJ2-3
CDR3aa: CASSVATGLAVDTQYF
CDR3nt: TGTGCCAGCAGCGTAGCTACGGGACTAGCGGTAGATACGCAGTATTTT

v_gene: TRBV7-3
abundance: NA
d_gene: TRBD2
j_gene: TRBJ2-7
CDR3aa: CASSFGGGYEQYF
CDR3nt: TGTGCCAGCAGCTTCGGCGGGGGGTACGAGCAGTACTTC

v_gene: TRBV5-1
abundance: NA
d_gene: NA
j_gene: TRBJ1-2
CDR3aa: CASQETRGHGYTF
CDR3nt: TGCGCCAGCCAAGAGACCAGGGGTCATGGCTACACCTTC

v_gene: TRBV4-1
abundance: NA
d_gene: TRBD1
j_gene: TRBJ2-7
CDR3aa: CASSHDRTGGYEQYF
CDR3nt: TGCGCCAGCAGCCATGATCGGACAGGGGGCTACGAGCAGTACTTC

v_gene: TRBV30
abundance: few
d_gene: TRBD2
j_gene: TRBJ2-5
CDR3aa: CAWRRLTSGRGRETQYF
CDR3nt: TGTGCCTGGAGGAGGCTTACTAGCGGGAGGGGGAGAGAGACCCAGTACTTC

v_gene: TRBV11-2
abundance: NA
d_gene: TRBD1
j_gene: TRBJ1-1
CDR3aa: CASSPRDRSNTEAFF
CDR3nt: TGTGCCAGCAGCCCAAGGGACAGGTCGAACACTGAAGCTTTCTTT

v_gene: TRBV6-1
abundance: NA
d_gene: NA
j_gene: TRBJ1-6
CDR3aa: CASSEGSRSSPLHF
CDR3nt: TGTGCCAGCAGTGAAGGATCTCGCAGTTCACCCCTCCACTTT

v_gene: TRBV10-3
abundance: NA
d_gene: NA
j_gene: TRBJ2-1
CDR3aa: CAIGGPPNEQFF
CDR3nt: TGTGCCATCGGCGGGCCGCCCAATGAGCAGTTCTTC

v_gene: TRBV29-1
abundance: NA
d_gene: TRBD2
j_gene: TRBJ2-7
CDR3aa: CSVGGLDGQKPYEQYF
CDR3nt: TGCAGCGTTGGTGGACTAGATGGACAAAAGCCCTACGAGCAGTACTTC

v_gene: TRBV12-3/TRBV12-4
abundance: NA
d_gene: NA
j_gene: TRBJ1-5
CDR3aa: CASDLGGNQPQHF
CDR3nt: TGTGCCAGCGATCTTGGGGGGAATCAGCCCCAGCATTTT

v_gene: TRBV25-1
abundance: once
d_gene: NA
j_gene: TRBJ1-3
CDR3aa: CASSEYRGVSGNTIYF
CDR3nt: TGTGCCAGCAGTGAATATAGGGGTGTCTCTGGAAACACCATATATTTT

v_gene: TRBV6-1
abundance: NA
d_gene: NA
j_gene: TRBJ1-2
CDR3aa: CASSEGQVDGYTF
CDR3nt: TGTGCCAGCAGTGAAGGACAGGTTGATGGCTACACCTTC

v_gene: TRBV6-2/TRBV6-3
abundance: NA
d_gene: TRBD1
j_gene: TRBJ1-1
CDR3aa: CASTPGQGSGEAFF
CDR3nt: TGTGCCAGCACCCCGGGACAGGGCTCCGGCGAAGCTTTCTTT

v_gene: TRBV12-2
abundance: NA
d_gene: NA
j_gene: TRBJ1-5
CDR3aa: CASRSPKGAGVGSNQPQHF
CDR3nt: TGTGCAAGTCGCTCGCCAAAGGGGGCAGGGGTTGGGAGCAATCAGCCCCAGCATTTT

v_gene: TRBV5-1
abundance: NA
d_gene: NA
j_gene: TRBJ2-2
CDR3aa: CASSLPTGSGELFF
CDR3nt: TGCGCCAGCAGCCTACCGACGGGTTCCGGGGAGCTGTTTTTT

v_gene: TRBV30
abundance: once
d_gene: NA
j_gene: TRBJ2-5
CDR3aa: CAWSGGGEVTQYF
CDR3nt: TGTGCCTGGAGTGGAGGGGGGGAGGTGACCCAGTACTTC

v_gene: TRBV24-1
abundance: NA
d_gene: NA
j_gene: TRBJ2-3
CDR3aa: CATSDFSLTDTQYF
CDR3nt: TGTGCCACCAGTGATTTTTCCCTTACAGATACGCAGTATTTT

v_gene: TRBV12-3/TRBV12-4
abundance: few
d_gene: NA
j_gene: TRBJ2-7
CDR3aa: CASSLTGYEQYF
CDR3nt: TGTGCCAGCAGTCTGACAGGATACGAGCAGTACTTC

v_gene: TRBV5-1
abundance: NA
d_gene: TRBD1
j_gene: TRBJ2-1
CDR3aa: CASSPARTGVVNEQFF
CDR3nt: TGCGCCAGCAGCCCTGCAAGGACAGGGGTTGTGAATGAGCAGTTCTTC

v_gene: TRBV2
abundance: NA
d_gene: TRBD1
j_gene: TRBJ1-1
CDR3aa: CAVPTGGLYRNTEAFF
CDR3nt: TGTGCCGTCCCAACAGGGGGCTTGTATAGGAACACTGAAGCTTTCTTT